The 2 T cell receptor beta chains below all came from one sample that was sequenced in a study of blood T cell repertoires in COVID-19. Some clones are missing from TCRdb's copy, which holds only in-frame ones; the method was immunoSEQ multiplex PCR. In the table there are a few hundred thousand clones, around 83% of which are singletons. Specimen: peripheral blood. These receptors were obtained from a woman aged 45-65 years with acute or convalescent COVID-19.

The chain carries TRBV7-2 and TRBJ1-5; no firm D call. The V gene's germline CDR1 is SGHTA and CDR2 FQGNSA. The CDR3 runs to 14 residues. The V and J ends lost 5 bases and 2 bases respectively, with 10 bases between them. The CDR3 sequence: CASSIPVGNQPQHF. The CDR3 DNA follows: TGTGCCAGCAGCATCCCGGTGGGCAATCAGCCCCAGCATTTT.

The V and J genes are TRBV3-1 (or the pseudogene TRBV3-2) and TRBJ1-1; 7 bases agree with TRBD1. Germline V gene sequence: CDR1 LGHDT, CDR2 YNNKEL (reference sequence). The J segment lost 4 bases and the V segment lost 5 bases, leaving 7 bases of the junction unmatched. This CDR3 region has 14 residues. The DNA for the CDR3 is TGTGCCAGCAGCTCGACAGGGTCGGCCACTGAAGCTTTCTTT. It specifies CASSSTGSATEAFF.